This TCR beta chain stems from a study of T cell repertoires in cytomegalovirus infection. In the study overall: Based on public TCR beta signatures, there were indications of CMV infection and of a matching HLA type.

TCRdb ran MiXCR on the reads and lists one entry per CDR3 protein. The sample records 510,000 or so distinct CDR3 sequences, more than 20% being singletons. Germline V gene data show CDR1 as SEHNR and CDR2 as FQNEAQ (reference sequence). The CDR3 covers 16 residues. The V segment lost 1 base and the J segment 9 bases; nucleotides outside the gene matches: 12. The receptor was isolated from a human donor in good health (CMV status not recorded). Some clones in this sample may be carry-over from other donors' samples. The sample was PBMCs. This chain connects TRBV7-9 to TRBJ2-1; TRBD2 matches at 7 bases. The CDR3: CASSLDGGRTSSEQFF. The CDR3 DNA sequence: TGTGCCAGCAGCTTAGACGGCGGGAGAACCTCAAGTGAGCAGTTCTTC.